This T cell receptor (beta chain) was retrieved from a study of T cells after somatic rescue of genetic block. Libraries were prepared by immunoSEQ multiplex PCR; TCRdb keeps only in-frame clonotypes and omits some of them. The data hold approximately 71,000 clones, with around 93% observed a single time. Germline lookup yields CDR1 LNHDA and CDR2 SQIVND (reference sequence). CDR3 size: 13 residues. J lost 5 bases, V lost 7 bases, and 7 bases had no gene match. This receptor was identified in a man aged 40-49 years. The sample was peripheral blood mononuclear cells (PBMCs). The J gene is TRBJ2-5, the V gene TRBV19, with 7 bases matching TRBD1. The DNA of the CDR3 is TGTGCCAGTAATCCCGCGACAGGGGAGACCCAGTACTTC. It codes for CASNPATGETQYF.